This T cell receptor beta chain was retrieved from a study of T cells expressing NK-cell markers. In the study overall: Sorted T-cell subsets CD3+CD56+NKG2C+, CD3+CD56+NKG2C- and CD3+CD56-NKG2C+ were TCR beta-sequenced.

TCRdb reprocessed the 5' RACE reads and stores each CDR3 protein as one record, lacking DNA. In all, the sample yields roughly 420,000 distinct CDR3 sequences. The CDR3 loop spans 18 amino acids. Germline CDR1 is SGHAT and CDR2 is FQDESV (reference sequence). V and J are TRBV11-1 and TRBJ2-3; as DNA is missing, the TRBD2 call by TCRdb cannot be tested. What was sequenced was blood T cells: a sorted CD56 or NKG2C T cell subset, CD4+ or CD8+ T cells, or bulk PBMC T cells (not recorded which). The receptor was derived from a woman between 18 and 70 years old in good health. The CDR3 protein is CASSLFTGTSRWTDTQYF.